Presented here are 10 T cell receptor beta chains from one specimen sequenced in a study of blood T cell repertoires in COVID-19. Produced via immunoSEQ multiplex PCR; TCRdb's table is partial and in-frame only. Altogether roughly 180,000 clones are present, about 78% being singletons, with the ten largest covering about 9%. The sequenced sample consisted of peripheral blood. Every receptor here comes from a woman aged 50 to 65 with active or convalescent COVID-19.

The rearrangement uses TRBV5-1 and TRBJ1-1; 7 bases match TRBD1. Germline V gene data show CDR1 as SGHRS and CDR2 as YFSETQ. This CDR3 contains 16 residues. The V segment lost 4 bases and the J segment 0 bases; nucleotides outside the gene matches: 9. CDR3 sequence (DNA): TGCGCCAGCAGCGACGGGACAGTTATCATGAACACTGAAGCTTTCTTT. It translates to CASSDGTVIMNTEAFF. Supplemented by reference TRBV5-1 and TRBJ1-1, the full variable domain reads KAGVTQTPRYLIKTRGQQVTLSCSPISGHRSVSWYQQTPGQGLQFLFEYFSETQRNKGNFPGRFSGRQFSNSRSEMNVSTLELGDSALYLCASSDGTVIMNTEAFFGQGTRLTVV.

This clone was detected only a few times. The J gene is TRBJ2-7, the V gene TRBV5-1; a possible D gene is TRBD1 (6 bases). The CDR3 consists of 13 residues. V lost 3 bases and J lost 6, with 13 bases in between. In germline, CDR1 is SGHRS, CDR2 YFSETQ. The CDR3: CASSSYRVSEQYF. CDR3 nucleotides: TGCGCCAGCAGCTCTTACAGGGTTTCCGAGCAGTACTTC.

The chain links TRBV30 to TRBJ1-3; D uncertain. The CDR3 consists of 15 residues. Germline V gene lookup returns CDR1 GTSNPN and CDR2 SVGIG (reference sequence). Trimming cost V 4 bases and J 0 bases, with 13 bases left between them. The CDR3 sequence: CAWNRGKGSGNTIYF. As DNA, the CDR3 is TGTGCCTGGAACCGGGGAAAGGGCTCTGGAAACACCATATATTTT.

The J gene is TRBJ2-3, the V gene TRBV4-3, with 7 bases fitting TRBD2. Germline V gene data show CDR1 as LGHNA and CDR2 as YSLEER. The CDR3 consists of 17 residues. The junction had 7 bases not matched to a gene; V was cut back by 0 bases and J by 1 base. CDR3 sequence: CASSQDGGTSGTDTQYF. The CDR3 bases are TGCGCCAGCAGCCAAGATGGGGGTACTAGCGGCACAGATACGCAGTATTTT.

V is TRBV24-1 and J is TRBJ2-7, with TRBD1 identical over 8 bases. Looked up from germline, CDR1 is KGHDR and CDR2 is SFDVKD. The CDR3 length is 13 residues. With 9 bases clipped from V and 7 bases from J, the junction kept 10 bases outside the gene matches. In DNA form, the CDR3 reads TGTGCCACCCGGGACAGGTTCAAGGGGGAGCAGTACTTC. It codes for CATRDRFKGEQYF.

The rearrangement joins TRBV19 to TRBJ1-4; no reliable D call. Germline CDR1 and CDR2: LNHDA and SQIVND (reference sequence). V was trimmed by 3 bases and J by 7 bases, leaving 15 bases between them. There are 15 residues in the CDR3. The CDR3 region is CASSIGGGLGEKLFF. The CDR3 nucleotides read TGTGCCAGTAGTATTGGAGGTGGATTGGGTGAAAAACTGTTTTTT.

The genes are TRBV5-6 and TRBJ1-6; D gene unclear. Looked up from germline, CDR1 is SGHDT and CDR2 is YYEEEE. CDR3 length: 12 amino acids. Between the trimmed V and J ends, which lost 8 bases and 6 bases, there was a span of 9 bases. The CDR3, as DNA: TGTGCCAGTCCCCGGGGTAATTCACCCCTCCACTTT. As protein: CASPRGNSPLHF.

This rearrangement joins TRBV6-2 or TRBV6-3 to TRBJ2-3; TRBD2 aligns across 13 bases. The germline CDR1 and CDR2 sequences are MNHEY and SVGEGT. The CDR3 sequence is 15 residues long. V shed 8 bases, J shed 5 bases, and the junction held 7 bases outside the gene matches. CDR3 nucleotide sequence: TGTGCCAGCCGCCGACTAGCGGGGGGCCGAGATACGCAGTATTTT. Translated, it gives CASRRLAGGRDTQYF.

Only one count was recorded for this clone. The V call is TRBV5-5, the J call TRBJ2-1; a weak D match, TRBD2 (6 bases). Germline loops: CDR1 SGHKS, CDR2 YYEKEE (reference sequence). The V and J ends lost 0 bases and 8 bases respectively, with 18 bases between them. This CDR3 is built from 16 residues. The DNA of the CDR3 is TGTGCCAGCAGCTTGGTCCCCACTAGCATCTCGGATGAGCAGTTCTTC. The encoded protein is CASSLVPTSISDEQFF. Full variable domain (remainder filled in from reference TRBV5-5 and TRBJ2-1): DAGVTQSPTHLIKTRGQQVTLRCSPISGHKSVSWYQQVLGQGPQFIFQYYEKEERGRGNFPDRFSARQFPNYSSELNVNALLLGDSALYLCASSLVPTSISDEQFFGPGTRLTVL.

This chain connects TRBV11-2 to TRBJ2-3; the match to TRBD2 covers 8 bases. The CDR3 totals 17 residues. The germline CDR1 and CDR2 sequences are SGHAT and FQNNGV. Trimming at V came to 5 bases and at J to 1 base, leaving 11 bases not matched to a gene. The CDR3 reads CASSLRREVIGTDTQYF. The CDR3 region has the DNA TGTGCCAGCAGCCTGCGGCGGGAGGTGATTGGCACAGATACGCAGTATTTT.